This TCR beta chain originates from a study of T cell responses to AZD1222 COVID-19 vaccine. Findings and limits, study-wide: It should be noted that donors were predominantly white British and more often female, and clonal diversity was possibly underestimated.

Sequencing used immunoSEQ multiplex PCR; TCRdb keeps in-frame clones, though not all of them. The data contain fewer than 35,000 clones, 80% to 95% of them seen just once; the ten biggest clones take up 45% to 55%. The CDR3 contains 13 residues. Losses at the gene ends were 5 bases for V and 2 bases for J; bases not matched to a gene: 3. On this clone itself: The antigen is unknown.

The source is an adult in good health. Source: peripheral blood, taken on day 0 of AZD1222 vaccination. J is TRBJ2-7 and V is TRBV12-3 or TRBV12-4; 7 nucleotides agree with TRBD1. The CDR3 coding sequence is TGTGCCAGCAGTCGGGGACAGACCTACGAGCAGTACTTC. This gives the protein CASSRGQTYEQYF.